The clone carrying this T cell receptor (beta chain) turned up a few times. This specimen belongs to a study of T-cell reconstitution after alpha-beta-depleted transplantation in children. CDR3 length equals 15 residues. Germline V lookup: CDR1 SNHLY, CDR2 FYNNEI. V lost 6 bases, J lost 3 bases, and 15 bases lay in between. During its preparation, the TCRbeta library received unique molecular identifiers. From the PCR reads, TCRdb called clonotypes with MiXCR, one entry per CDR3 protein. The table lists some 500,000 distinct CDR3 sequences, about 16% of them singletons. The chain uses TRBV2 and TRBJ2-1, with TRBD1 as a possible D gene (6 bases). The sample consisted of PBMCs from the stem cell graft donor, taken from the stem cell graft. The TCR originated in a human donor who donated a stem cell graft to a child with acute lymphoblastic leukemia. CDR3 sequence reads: CASRGTQPIYNEQFF. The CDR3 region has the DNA TGTGCCAGCAGAGGGACACAACCAATCTACAATGAGCAGTTCTTC.